The T cell receptor (beta chain) under discussion was sequenced for a study of OX40 agonist ivuxolimab in advanced cancers. The CDR3 covers 14 residues. V lost 4 bases and J 7 bases, leaving 16 bases between the germline ends. Looked up from germline, CDR1 is SGHVS and CDR2 is FNYEAQ. The table came from immunoSEQ multiplex PCR; TCRdb's copy has only in-frame clones and leaves some out. The data hold 53,000 or so clones, with just under 85% observed a single time. This chain uses TRBV7-6 with TRBJ1-1; maybe TRBD1 (6 bases). This TCR came from an adult with an advanced solid tumor such as melanoma, head and neck, liver or kidney cancer. The sample was CD4+ or CD8+ T cells sorted from blood, taken in a trial of the OX40 agonist ivuxolimab. The DNA of the CDR3 is TGTGCCAGCAGCTCCGGGACACGACTCCGTGAAGCTTTCTTT. It codes for CASSSGTRLREAFF.